This entry concerns a single T cell receptor (beta chain). Its antigen has not been determined. The sample holds no much larger clone one base away, and base qualities are not on file. The same CDR3 is also encoded by other DNA sequences in this sample. The cohort comprised approximately 700 healthy bone marrow donors. At the time of sampling, all cohort members were nominally healthy, though unrecorded immune exposures were likely present. The donor tested CMV seronegative and was one of the 352 seronegative cohort members. Every donor gave a peripheral blood sample, and the peripheral blood mononuclear cells from that sample were used for TCR beta sequencing. The Qiagen DNeasy Blood Extraction Kit was used to extract genomic DNA from the blood cell samples. Between the V and J ends, shortened by 0 bases and 3 bases respectively, the junction contains 6 bases. The CDR3 starts with the cysteine, ends with the phenylalanine, and has 13 residues. Only the CDR3 part of the read is kept: 39 bases, read in frame from the first base. Per the germline V gene, SGDLS is the CDR1 and YYNGEE is the CDR2.

This entry comes from a study of cytomegalovirus exposure and HLA in healthy donors listed by TCRdb under 2017. Notes on the research overall: An earlier analysis of some 500 of the donors reported approximately 270 Gb of sequence data and more than 90 million unique TCR beta sequences from some 180 million T cells. Around 300 gigabases of sequencing data and 78 million or so unique TCR sequences were included in an early release covering 500 to 750 HLA-typed donors. Among the approximately 430 genotyped donors, about 83% belonged to the genetic ancestry cluster associated with self-reported Caucasian donors. The aim of the study was to test whether cataloging public T cell receptors could identify signatures of past pathogen exposure. The T cell repertoires of several hundred subjects were profiled by immunosequencing and related to cytomegalovirus serostatus. Besides the first cohort of under 700 subjects, a separate validation cohort made up of over 100 different subjects was used. High-throughput TCR immunosequencing, statistical association of individual TCRs with disease status, and machine learning were combined to predict cytomegalovirus infection status. To study patterns of TCR occurrence, a later analysis re-analyzed previously published TCR beta repertoires from just over 650 donors and added high-resolution HLA genotyping. Rather than using new phenotypic data, the later analysis identified candidate immune exposures from TCR beta sequences and from how often those sequences occurred across donors. In an earlier analysis of around 540 of the donors, high-throughput TCR beta sequencing was used to judge whether each TCR beta V gene segment behaved as functional or pseudogenic. Donor age, sex, ethnicity and CMV serostatus were compiled together with the repertoire data. In a later genetic analysis, genome-wide SNP genotypes for about three fifths of the 666 donors were used, and that subset was treated as a discovery cohort. Every repertoire in the discovery cohort had been generated on one and the same sequencing platform. HLA typing covered class I and class II loci at four-digit resolution. The number of donors typed differed by locus, with 629-630 for A, B, C, DRB1 and DQB1, 522 for DQA1, about 610 for DPA1, and 472 for DPB1. About 5 DR-DQ haplotypes were handled as single units for association and clustering, since linkage in the cohort was strong. On average, 235,054 unique TCR beta nucleotide sequences were sequenced per donor among some 420 genotyped donors of the cohort, with 15% to 20% of those sequences being non-productive.

Results and caveats for the whole study, not just this receptor: Sequencing depth was assumed to be roughly uniform across donors in the presence/absence analyses, though that assumption may not hold. In a later genetic analysis, fewer N-insertions in productive TCRs were reported among donors in an Asian-associated ancestry cluster than the roughly 700-donor mean. Linkage disequilibrium might explain the correlated functional status among segregating V segments, but an unknown experimental factor could not be excluded. The classifier was reported to diagnose cytomegalovirus status with high specificity and sensitivity in both the original cohort and the validation cohort. Because counts were too low, seventeen rarely observed V segments, including chromosome 9 orphons, were left out of the earlier analysis of roughly 600 of the donors. Several of the top co-occurrence clusters appeared to be linked to parvovirus B19, influenza, CMV and Epstein-Barr virus, according to a later analysis. Immune exposure information for the cohort was limited to CMV serostatus. Broadly in line with IMGT annotations, most TCR beta V segments showed up in productive rearrangements about 87% or about 30% of the time in an earlier analysis of a few hundred of the donors. Some IMGT-functional V segments, including TRBV6-2 and TRBV6-3, could not be distinguished by the 87-base-pair reads and were therefore excluded. The sequencing pipeline was judged likely to have produced a cluster of highly shared sequence variants as a technical artifact. In vitro tests confirmed that three of the cytomegalovirus-associated TCR beta chains recognize cytomegalovirus antigens. In a later analysis, over 15,000 TCR beta sequences were associated with specific HLA alleles at a false discovery rate of 0.05. The cohort was sequenced for TCR beta chains only, and without alpha or paired-chain data the features that could be detected were limited. A later analysis found that HLA-associated TCR beta chains were more clonally expanded and had lower generation probabilities than equally common non-associated chains. In the study, roughly 160 TCR beta chains were listed as associated with cytomegalovirus. According to the authors, the approach could potentially be generalized to other disease states and immunological phenotypes. Most CMV-associated TCR beta chains appeared to be HLA-restricted in a later analysis, and the HLA associations seemed to be driven largely by CMV exposure. A further reported finding was that TCR beta sequences accurately predicted the HLA-A and HLA-B alleles for most subjects in the first cohort. Most TCR sequences were seen in very few donors, while some public TCRs were found in many individuals. According to a later analysis, TCR association rates differed among HLA loci, with DRB1 alleles showing the most associated TCRs and HLA-C alleles showing the fewest. When HLA alleles, especially DR and DQ, strongly co-occurred, attributing TCR associations to individual alleles was difficult. HLA typing was unavailable for some donors at each locus, so association tests used only the typed subset. A later genetic analysis associated a missense DCLRE1C variant with V-gene and J-gene trimming of TCR beta chains, and an independent cohort replicated the association.

Receptor libraries were prepared by the immunoSEQ multiplex PCR assay. For the multiplex PCR, a mixture combining 60 forward primers for TCR Vbeta segments and 13 reverse primers for TCR Jbeta segments was used. Amplification of the CDR3 region of rearranged TCR beta genes was performed with a multiplex PCR assay on genomic DNA. On the Illumina HiSeq System, the amplified TCR beta libraries were sequenced as 87-base-pair reads. The paper's processing steps were these. A later analysis counted approximately 76 million unique TCR beta chains across the 550 to 750 repertoires, and roughly 11 million of these chains were shared by at least two donors. To remove PCR and sequencing errors, raw reads were error-corrected and collapsed into unique sequences using a nearest-neighbor algorithm that merged closely related sequences. CDR3 sequences were aligned to IMGT reference sequences to assign V, D and J gene segments. Each retained sequence needed at least a six-nucleotide match to both a V gene segment and a J gene segment. A rearrangement was called productive if the CDR3 had no stop codons and remained in frame with V and J, and every other rearrangement was called non-productive. CDR3 was defined by IMGT convention, running from the second conserved V-encoded cysteine to the conserved J-encoded phenylalanine. In an earlier analysis of more than 550 of the donors, sequences lacking an unambiguous match to a single V gene segment were excluded. An earlier analysis of fewer than 750 of the donors classified V segments as functional when productive rearrangements were above 56.7% and as segregating when the standard deviation between donors was above 5%. To diagnose cytomegalovirus status from the catalog of TCR beta chain sequences, a statistical classification framework was built. V and J gene assignment, in a later analysis, came from comparing TCR nucleotide sequences with IMGT/GENE-DB human TR gene sequences. In a later analysis, CDR3 sequences and most-parsimonious VDJ recombination scenarios were assigned using the TCRdist pipeline. A later analysis defined each TCR beta chain by its CDR3 amino acid sequence plus V-gene family, and excluded reads lacking a unique V-gene family. In a later analysis, around 650 highly shared, low-generation-probability nucleotide sequences were removed to address suspected cross-contamination and a sequencing artifact. In a later analysis, a clonal expansion index for each public chain was calculated from normalized within-repertoire ranks of inferred template counts. In a later analysis, generation probabilities were computed with a VDJ recombination model fitted to out-of-frame rearrangements, and the resulting probabilities were checked against IGoR. A later analysis scored TCR-TCR, TCR-HLA and TCR-CMV co-occurrence with hypergeometric tests, applying a repertoire-size bias correction to TCR pairs. To estimate false discovery rates, a later analysis permuted the HLA or CMV assignments 20 times. A later analysis grouped co-occurring TCRs with DBSCAN, adding TCRdist sequence similarity when clustering within HLA-allele-positive subsets. Repertoires with fewer than 30,000 or more than 120,000 public chains, plus five repertoires with anomalous nucleotide sharing, were excluded from co-occurrence clustering. As stored in TCRdb, this immuneACCESS dataset retains in-frame rearrangements with V and J assigned. A fraction of the clones does not appear; measured against another copy, unresolved V genes explain less than half of the discrepancy, and the remainder lacks a known reason. V and J calls and clone size come straight from that table; D and trimming were deduced from the DNA. Here the sample has under 85,000 clones; about 76% occur a single time. The ten largest clones add up to about 3.3% of the sample.

Recombination linked TRBV9 to TRBJ1-2, with no confidently assigned D gene. The sample was PBMCs. The clonotype comes from a young man in good health and CMV-seronegative. The DNA sequence is as follows: TGTGCCAGCAGCGTAGGGGGAGACTATGGCTACACCTTC. It specifies CASSVGGDYGYTF.